This passage covers 10 T cell receptor beta chains from one sample sequenced in a study of blood T cell repertoires in COVID-19. Clones were read by immunoSEQ multiplex PCR, and TCRdb kept only the in-frame ones, dropping some. Here the sample spans approximately 190,000 clones, roughly 80% being singletons. Sequenced material: peripheral blood. These receptors were collected from a man between 60 and 70 years old with acute or convalescent COVID-19.

The V and J genes are TRBV29-1 and TRBJ2-4; D perhaps matches TRBD2 (5 bases). CDR1 is SQVTM, CDR2 ANQGSEA, per germline. The CDR3 runs to 15 residues. Trimming cost V 4 bases and J 1 base, with 14 bases left between them. The CDR3 is CSVGGVSSAKNIQYF. In nucleotides, the CDR3 is TGCAGCGTTGGGGGAGTTAGCAGTGCCAAAAACATTCAGTACTTC.

The chain couples TRBV28 to TRBJ2-7, with D uncertain. The germline CDR1 and CDR2 sequences are MDHEN and SYDVKM. Trimming took 5 bases from V and 4 from J, leaving 15 bases between them. The CDR3 sequence is 14 residues long. The CDR3 sequence: CASSNPGSTYEQYF. CDR3 bases: TGTGCCAGCAGTAACCCAGGCTCCACATACGAGCAGTACTTC.

This sequence joins TRBV7-3 and TRBJ1-2; 8 bases fit TRBD1. The J segment lost 8 bases and the V segment lost 4 bases, leaving 12 bases of the junction unmatched. The germline CDR1 and CDR2 sequences are SGHTA and FQGTGA. This CDR3 contains 15 residues. The chain's CDR3 is CASSSTGELGGGYTF. CDR3 nucleotide sequence: TGTGCCAGCAGCTCGACAGGGGAGCTCGGAGGAGGCTACACCTTC.

The genes are TRBV6-5 and TRBJ2-7; the D gene is possibly TRBD1 (6 bases). The CDR3 sequence is 14 residues long. CDR1 is MNHEY, CDR2 SVGAGI, per germline. Trimming left V 0 bases short and J 7 bases short, with 13 bases between. The CDR3 nucleotides read TGTGCCAGCAGTTACTCGGCAGGGGAAGAAGAGCAGTACTTC. Residues: CASSYSAGEEEQYF.

CDR3 region: CASSYRQGLDQPQHF. The CDR3, as DNA: TGTGCCAGCAGCTACCGACAGGGTTTGGATCAGCCCCAGCATTTT. The chain carries TRBV7-8 and TRBJ1-5, with 7 bases identical to TRBD1. The CDR3 is made up of 15 amino acids. J lost 5 bases, V lost 4 bases, and 8 bases had no gene match. From germline, CDR1 is SGHVS and CDR2 FQNEAQ.

This clone was observed a handful of times. V gene TRBV5-1 combines with J gene TRBJ2-1; 13 bases line up with TRBD2. Per the germline V gene, CDR1 is SGHRS and CDR2 is YFSETQ. The CDR3 runs to 16 residues. Unmatched junction bases numbered 7, after V lost 2 bases and J lost 8 bases. As DNA, the CDR3 is TGCGCCAGCAGCTTTCGAGACGGACTAGCGGGAGATGAGCAGTTCTTC. The encoded protein is CASSFRDGLAGDEQFF.

This clone has a single count. The chain employs TRBV6-1 and TRBJ2-7, with TRBD1 matching over 8 bases. The CDR3 loop spans 18 amino acids. The V gene's germline CDR1 is MNHNS and CDR2 SASEGT. V dropped 1 base and J dropped 0; count of bases not matched to a gene: 11. The CDR3 coding sequence is TGTGCCAGCAGTGAAGGGCCCCCCAGGACAGGGATCTCCTACGAGCAGTACTTC. This codes for CASSEGPPRTGISYEQYF.

Only one count was recorded for this clone. CDR3 residues: CASGEGSGINYGYTF. The CDR3 DNA reads TGTGCCAGCGGGGAGGGCTCCGGAATTAACTATGGCTACACCTTC. The chain recombines TRBV28 with TRBJ1-2, with no clear D. The CDR3 covers 15 residues. Germline V lookup: CDR1 MDHEN, CDR2 SYDVKM. V lost 8 bases and J 1 base, leaving 17 bases between the germline ends.

V usage is TRBV7-9 and J usage is TRBJ1-5; tentative D call: TRBD1 (5 bases). V dropped 3 bases and J dropped 7 bases, with 10 bases sitting between them. This CDR3 spans 13 amino acids. Looked up from germline, CDR1 is SEHNR and CDR2 is FQNEAQ (reference sequence). CDR3 coding DNA: TGTGCCAGCAGCTTCTCAGGGAACCAGCCCCAGCATTTT. As protein: CASSFSGNQPQHF. Full variable domain (missing parts from reference TRBV7-9 and TRBJ1-5): DTGVSQNPRHKITKRGQNVTFRCDPISEHNRLYWYRQTLGQGPEFLTYFQNEAQLEKSRLLSDRFSAERPKGSFSTLEIQRTEQGDSAMYLCASSFSGNQPQHFGDGTRLSIL.

This chain joins TRBV6-2 or TRBV6-3 and TRBJ1-4; D might be TRBD1 (6 bases). V was shortened by 2 bases and J by 14 bases, with 18 bases between the two germline ends. This CDR3 region has 14 residues. Germline V gene sequence: CDR1 MNHEY, CDR2 SVGEGT. The CDR3 DNA sequence: TGTGCCAGCAGTTACACACCACGAACAGGGCGGCTGTTTTTT. Protein: CASSYTPRTGRLFF.